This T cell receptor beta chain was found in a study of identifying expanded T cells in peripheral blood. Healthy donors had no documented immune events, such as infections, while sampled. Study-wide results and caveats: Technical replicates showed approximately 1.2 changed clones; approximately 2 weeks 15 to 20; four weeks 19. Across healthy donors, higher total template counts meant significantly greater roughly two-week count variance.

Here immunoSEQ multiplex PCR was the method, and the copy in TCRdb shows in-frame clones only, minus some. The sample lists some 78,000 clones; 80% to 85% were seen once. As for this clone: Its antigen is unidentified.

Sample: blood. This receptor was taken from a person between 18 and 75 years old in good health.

CDR3 protein: CASSQERMGQPQHF. CDR3 coding DNA: TGCGCCAGCAGCCAAGAAAGGATGGGGCAGCCCCAGCATTTT. The chain employs TRBV4-3 and TRBJ1-5; D unresolved. This CDR3 comprises 14 residues. Per germline, CDR1 LGHNA and CDR2 YSLEER. Deletions cut 0 bases from V and 7 bases from J, with 10 bases between.